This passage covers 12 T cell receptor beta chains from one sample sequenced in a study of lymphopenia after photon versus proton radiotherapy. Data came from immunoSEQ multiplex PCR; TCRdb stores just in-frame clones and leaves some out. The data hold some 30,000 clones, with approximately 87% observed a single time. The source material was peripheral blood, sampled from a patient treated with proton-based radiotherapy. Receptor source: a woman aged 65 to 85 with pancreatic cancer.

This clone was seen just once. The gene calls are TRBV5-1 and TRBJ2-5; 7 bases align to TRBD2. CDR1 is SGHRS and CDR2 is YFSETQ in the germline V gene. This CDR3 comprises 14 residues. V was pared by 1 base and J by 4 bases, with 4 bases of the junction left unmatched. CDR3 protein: CASSLSVAGETQYF. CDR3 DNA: TGCGCCAGCAGCTTGAGTGTAGCGGGAGAGACCCAGTACTTC.

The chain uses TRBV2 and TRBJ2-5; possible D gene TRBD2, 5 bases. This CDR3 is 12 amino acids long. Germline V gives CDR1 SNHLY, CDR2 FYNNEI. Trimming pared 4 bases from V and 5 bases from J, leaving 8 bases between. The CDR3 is CASSASQETQYF. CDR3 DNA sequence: TGTGCCAGCAGTGCTAGCCAGGAGACCCAGTACTTC.

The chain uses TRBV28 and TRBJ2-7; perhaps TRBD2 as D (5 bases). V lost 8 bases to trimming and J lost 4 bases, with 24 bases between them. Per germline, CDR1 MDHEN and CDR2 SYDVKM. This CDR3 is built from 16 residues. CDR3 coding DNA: TGTGCCAGCCGTTCTATTATTGAGGCTGAGGGATACGAGCAGTACTTC. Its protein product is CASRSIIEAEGYEQYF.

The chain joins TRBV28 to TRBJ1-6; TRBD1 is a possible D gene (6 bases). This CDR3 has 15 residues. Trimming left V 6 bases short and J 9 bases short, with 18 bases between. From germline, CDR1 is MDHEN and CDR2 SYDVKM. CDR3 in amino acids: CASRESGGFTSPLHF. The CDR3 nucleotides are TGTGCCAGCAGGGAATCGGGGGGCTTTACTTCACCCCTCCACTTT.

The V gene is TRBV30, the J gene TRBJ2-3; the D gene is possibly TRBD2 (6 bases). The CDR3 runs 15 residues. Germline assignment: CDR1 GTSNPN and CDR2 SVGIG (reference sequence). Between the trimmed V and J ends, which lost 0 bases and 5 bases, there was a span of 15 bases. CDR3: CAWSVQGPTRDTQYF. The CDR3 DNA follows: TGTGCCTGGAGTGTCCAGGGCCCGACTAGAGATACGCAGTATTTT.

This CDR3 is CASSYSPNQPQHF. The CDR3 bases are TGTGCCAGCAGTTACTCACCTAATCAGCCCCAGCATTTT. The chain is built from TRBV6-5 and TRBJ1-5, with D hard to call. V gave up 0 bases and J gave up 4 bases, with 4 bases separating them. The CDR3 spans 13 residues. Germline CDR1 MNHEY, CDR2 SVGAGI.

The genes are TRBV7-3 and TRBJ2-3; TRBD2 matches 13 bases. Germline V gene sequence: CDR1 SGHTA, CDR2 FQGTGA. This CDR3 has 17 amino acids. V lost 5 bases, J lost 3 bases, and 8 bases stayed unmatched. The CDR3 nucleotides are TGTGCCAGCAGCAACCGGACTAGCGGGAGTCGGACAGATACGCAGTATTTT. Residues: CASSNRTSGSRTDTQYF. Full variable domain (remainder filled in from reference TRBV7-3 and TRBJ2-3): GAGVSQTPSNKVTEKGKYVELRCDPISGHTALYWYRQSLGQGPEFLIYFQGTGAADDSGLPNDRFFAVRPEGSVSTLKIQRTERGDSAVYLCASSNRTSGSRTDTQYFGPGTRLTVL.

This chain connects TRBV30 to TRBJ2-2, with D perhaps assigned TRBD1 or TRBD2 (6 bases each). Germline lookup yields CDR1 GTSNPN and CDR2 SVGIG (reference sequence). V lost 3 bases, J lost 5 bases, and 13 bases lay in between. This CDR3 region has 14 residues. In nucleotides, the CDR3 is TGTGCCTGGAGCCACCTAGGGGGGACCGGGGAGCTGTTTTTT. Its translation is CAWSHLGGTGELFF.

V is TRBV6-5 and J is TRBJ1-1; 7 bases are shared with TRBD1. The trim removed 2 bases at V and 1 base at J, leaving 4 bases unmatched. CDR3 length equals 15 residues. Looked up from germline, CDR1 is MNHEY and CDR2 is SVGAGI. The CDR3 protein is CASSYGDRENTEAFF. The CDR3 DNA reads TGTGCCAGCAGTTACGGTGACAGGGAGAACACTGAAGCTTTCTTT.

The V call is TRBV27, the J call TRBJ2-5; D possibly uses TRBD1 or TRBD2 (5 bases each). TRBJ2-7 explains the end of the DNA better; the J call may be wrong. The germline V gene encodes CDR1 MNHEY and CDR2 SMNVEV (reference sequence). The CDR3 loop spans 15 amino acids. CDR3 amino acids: CASSHSGTQAYEQYF. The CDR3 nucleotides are TGTGCCAGCAGCCATTCCGGGACCCAAGCCTACGAGCAGTACTTC.

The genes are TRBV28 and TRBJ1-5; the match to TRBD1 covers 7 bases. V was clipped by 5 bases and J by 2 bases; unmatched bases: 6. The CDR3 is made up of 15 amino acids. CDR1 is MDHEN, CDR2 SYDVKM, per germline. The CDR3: CASSIAGTGNQPQHF. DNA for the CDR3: TGTGCCAGCAGTATAGCCGGGACAGGCAATCAGCCCCAGCATTTT.

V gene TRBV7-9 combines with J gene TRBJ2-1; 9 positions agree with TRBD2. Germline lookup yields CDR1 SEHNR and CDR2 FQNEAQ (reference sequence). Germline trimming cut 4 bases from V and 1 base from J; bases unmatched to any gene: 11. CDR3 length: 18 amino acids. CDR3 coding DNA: TGTGCCAGCAGCTACACCGGGGGCGGACTAGCGTCCTACAATGAGCAGTTCTTC. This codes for CASSYTGGGLASYNEQFF.